This T cell receptor (beta chain) derives from a study of cytomegalovirus exposure and HLA in healthy donors. Trimming took 6 bases from V and 1 from J; bases not matched to a gene: 7. The CDR3 spans 16 residues. Germline V gene lookup returns CDR1 MNHEY and CDR2 SMNVEV (reference sequence). Samples came from healthy bone marrow donors. Donors likely had unrecorded immune exposures despite being nominally healthy when sampled. The primer mix had 60 Vbeta and 13 Jbeta primers. Clones were read by immunoSEQ multiplex PCR, and TCRdb kept only the in-frame ones, dropping some. The profile shows approximately 190,000 clones, 83% of them singletons.

Sequencing was performed on PBMCs. This clonotype originated in a man in his forties in good health and CMV-seropositive. The rearrangement uses TRBV27 and TRBJ2-1, with 9 nucleotides matching TRBD2. In DNA, the CDR3 is TGTGCCAGCAGAGTCGGACTAGCGTCATCCTACAATGAGCAGTTCTTC. Its protein product is CASRVGLASSYNEQFF.